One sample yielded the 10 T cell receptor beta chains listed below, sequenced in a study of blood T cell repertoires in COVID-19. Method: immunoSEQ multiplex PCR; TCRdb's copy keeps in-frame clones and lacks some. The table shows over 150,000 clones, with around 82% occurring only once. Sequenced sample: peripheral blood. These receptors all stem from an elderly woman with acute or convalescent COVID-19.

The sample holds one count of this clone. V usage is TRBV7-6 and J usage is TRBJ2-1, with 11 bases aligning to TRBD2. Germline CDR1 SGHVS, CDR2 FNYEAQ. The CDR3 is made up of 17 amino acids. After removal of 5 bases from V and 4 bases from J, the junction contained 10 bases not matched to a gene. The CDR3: CASSPLPRTSGYNEQFF. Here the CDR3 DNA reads TGTGCCAGCAGCCCCCTCCCCAGGACTAGCGGGTACAATGAGCAGTTCTTC.

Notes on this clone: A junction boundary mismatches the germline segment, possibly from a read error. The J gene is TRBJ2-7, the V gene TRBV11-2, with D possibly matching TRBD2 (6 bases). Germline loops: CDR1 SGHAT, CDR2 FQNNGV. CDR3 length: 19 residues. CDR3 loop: CAGSFSTFPGVPPTYEQYF. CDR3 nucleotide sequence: TGTGCCGGCAGCTTCTCCACCTTTCCGGGGGTCCCTCCGACCTACGAGCAGTACTTC.

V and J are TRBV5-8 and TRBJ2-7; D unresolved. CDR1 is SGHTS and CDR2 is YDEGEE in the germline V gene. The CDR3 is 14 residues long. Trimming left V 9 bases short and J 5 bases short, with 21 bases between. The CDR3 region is CANNRGNGFDEQYF. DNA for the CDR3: TGTGCCAACAACCGAGGCAATGGATTCGACGAGCAGTACTTC.

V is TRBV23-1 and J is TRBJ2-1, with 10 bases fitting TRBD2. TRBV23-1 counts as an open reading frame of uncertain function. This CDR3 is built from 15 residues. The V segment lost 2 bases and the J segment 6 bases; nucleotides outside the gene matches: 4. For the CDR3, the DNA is TGCGCCAGCAGTCAAGGTGTAGCGGGGGGCAATGAGCAGTTCTTC. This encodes CASSQGVAGGNEQFF.

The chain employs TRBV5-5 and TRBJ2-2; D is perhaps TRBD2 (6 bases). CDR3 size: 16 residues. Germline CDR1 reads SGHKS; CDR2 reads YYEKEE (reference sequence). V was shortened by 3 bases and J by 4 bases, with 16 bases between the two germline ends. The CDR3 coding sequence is TGTGCCAGCAGCTCGCTACTAGTCGGGGGCACCGGGGAGCTGTTTTTT. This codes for CASSSLLVGGTGELFF.

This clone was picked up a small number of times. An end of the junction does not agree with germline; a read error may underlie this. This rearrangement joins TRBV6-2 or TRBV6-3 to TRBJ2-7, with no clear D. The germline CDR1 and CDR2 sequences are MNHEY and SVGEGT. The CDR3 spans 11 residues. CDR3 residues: CASSYPTDPSF. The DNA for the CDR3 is TGTGCCAGCAGTTACCCAACAGATCCATCCTTC.

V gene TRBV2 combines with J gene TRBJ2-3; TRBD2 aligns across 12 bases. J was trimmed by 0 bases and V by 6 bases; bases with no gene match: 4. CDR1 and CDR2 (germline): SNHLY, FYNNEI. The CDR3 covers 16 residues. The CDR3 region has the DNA TGTGCCAGCAGGACAACTAGCGGGGGGAGCACAGATACGCAGTATTTT. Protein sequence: CASRTTSGGSTDTQYF.

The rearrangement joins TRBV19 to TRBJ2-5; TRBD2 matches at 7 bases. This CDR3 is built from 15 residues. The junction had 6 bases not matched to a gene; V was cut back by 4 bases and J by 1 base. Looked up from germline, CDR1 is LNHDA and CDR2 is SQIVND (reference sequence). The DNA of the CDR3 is TGTGCCAGTAGTACCCCCGGGACTATCCAAGAGACCCAGTACTTC. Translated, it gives CASSTPGTIQETQYF.

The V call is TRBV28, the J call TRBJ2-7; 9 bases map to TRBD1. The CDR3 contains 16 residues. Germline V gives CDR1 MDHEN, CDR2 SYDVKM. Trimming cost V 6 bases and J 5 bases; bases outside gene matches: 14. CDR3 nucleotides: TGTGCCAGCAGCGCGACGGGACAGGGCGGAATCAACGAGCAGTACTTC. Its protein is CASSATGQGGINEQYF.

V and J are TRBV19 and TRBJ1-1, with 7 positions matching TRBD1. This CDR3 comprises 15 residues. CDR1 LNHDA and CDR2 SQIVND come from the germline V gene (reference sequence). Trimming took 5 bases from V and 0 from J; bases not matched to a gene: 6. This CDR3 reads CASSGQEILNTEAFF. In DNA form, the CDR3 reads TGTGCCAGTAGTGGACAGGAAATACTGAACACTGAAGCTTTCTTT.